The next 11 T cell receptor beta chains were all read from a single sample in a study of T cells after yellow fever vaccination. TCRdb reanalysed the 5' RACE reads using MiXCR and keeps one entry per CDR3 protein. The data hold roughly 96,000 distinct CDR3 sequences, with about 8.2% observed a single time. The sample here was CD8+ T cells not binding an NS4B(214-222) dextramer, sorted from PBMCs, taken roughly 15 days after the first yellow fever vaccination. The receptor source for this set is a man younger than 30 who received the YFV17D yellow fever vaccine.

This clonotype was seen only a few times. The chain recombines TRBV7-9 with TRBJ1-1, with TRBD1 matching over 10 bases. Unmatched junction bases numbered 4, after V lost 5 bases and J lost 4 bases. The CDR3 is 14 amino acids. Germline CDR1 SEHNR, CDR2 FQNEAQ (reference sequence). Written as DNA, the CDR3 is TGTGCCAGCAGCCCGACAGGGGGCATCACTGAAGCTTTCTTT. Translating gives CASSPTGGITEAFF. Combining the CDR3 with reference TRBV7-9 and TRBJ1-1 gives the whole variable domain DTGVSQNPRHKITKRGQNVTFRCDPISEHNRLYWYRQTLGQGPEFLTYFQNEAQLEKSRLLSDRFSAERPKGSFSTLEIQRTEQGDSAMYLCASSPTGGITEAFFGQGTRLTVV.

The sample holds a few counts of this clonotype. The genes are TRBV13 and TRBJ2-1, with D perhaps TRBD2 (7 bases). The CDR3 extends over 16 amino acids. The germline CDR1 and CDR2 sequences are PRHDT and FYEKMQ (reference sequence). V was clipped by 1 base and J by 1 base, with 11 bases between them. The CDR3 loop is CASSLVGGQSYNEQFF. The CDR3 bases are TGTGCCAGCAGCTTAGTCGGGGGGCAATCCTACAATGAGCAGTTCTTC.

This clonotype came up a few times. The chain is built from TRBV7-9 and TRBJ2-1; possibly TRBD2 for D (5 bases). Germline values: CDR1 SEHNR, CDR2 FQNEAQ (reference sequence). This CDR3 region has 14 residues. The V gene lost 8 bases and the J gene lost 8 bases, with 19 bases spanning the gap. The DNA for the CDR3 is TGTGCCAGCCAGCCCTCGGGTCGGGATGATGAGCAGTTCTTC. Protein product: CASQPSGRDDEQFF.

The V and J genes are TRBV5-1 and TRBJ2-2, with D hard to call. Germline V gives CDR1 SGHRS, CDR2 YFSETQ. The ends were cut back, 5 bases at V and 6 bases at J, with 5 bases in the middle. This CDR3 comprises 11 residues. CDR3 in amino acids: CASSRAGELFF. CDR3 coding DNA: TGCGCCAGCAGTCGGGCCGGGGAGCTGTTTTTT.

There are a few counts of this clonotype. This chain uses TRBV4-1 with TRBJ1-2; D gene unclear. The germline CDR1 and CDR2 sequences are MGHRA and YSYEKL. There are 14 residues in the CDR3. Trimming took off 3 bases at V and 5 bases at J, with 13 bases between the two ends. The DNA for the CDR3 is TGCGCCAGCAGCCAGGGCCCAGACTCTTATGGCTACACCTTC. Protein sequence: CASSQGPDSYGYTF.

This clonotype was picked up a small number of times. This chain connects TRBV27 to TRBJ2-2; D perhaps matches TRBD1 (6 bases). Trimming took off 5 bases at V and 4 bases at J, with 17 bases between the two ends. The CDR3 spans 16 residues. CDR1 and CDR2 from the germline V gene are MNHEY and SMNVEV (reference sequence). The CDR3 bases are TGTGCCAGCAGTCTCCACCATGGACAGCGCACCGGGGAGCTGTTTTTT. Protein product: CASSLHHGQRTGELFF.

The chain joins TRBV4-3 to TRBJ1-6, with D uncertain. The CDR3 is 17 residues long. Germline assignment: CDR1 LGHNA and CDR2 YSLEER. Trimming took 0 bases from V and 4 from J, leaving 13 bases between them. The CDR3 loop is CASSQDPDGDYNSPLHF. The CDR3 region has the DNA TGCGCCAGCAGCCAAGACCCGGACGGAGATTATAATTCACCCCTCCACTTT.

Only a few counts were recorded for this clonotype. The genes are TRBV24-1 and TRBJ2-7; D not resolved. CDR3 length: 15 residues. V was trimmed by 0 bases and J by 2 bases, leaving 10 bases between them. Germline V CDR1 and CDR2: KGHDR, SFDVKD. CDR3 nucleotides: TGTGCCACCAGTGATTTGCAAGTTCAGCCCTACGAGCAGTACGTC. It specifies CATSDLQVQPYEQYV.

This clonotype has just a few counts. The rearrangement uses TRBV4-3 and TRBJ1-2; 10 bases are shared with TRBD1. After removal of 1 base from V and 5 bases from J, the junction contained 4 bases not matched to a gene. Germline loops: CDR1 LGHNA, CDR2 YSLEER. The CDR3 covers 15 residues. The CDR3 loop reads CASSQVRTGGYGYTF. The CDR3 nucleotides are TGCGCCAGCAGCCAAGTCAGGACAGGGGGTTATGGCTACACCTTC.

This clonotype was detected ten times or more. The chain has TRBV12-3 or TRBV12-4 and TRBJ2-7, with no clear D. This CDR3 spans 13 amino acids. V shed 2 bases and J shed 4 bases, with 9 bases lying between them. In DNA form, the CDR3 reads TGTGCCAGCAGTTTATCGGGTCCTTACGAGCAGTACGTC. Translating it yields CASSLSGPYEQYV.

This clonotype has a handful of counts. The CDR3 DNA is TGTGCCAGCAGTTTATTGGCAGGGGGCAGGACTGAAGCTTTCTTT. Amino acids: CASSLLAGGRTEAFF. The J gene is TRBJ1-1, the V gene TRBV27; 8 bases match TRBD1. The length of the CDR3 is 15 residues. The junction had 6 bases not matched to a gene; V was cut back by 1 base and J by 5 bases. Germline assignment: CDR1 MNHEY and CDR2 SMNVEV (reference sequence).